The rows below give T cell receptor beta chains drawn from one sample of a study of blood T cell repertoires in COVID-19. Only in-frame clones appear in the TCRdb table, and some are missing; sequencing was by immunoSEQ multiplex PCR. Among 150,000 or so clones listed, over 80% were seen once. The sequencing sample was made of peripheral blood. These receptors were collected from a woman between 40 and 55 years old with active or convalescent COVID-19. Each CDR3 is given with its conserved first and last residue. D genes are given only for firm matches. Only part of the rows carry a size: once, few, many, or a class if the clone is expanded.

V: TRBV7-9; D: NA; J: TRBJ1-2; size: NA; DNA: TGTGCCAGCAGCTTAGAGGGGTCGCAAGGCTACACCTTC; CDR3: CASSLEGSQGYTF
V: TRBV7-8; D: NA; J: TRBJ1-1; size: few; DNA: TGTGCCAGCAGCAGTGACGACGGGTGGACTGAAGCTTTCTTT; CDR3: CASSSDDGWTEAFF
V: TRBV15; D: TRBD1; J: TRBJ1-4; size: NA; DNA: TGTGCCACCAGCAGATTACAGGGGGTAGGGGAAAAACTGTTTTTT; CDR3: CATSRLQGVGEKLFF
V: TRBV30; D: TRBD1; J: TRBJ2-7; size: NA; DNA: TGTGCCTGGACTCGGGGACCAACGGGACAGTTGGGGCAGTACTTC; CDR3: CAWTRGPTGQLGQYF
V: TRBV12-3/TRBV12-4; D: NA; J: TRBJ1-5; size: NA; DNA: TGTGCCAGCAGTTTAGACACCCTTCAGCCCCAGCATTTT; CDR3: CASSLDTLQPQHF
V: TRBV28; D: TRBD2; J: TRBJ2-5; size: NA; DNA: TGTGCCAGCGACCTCCGAGGAAGGACTAGGGGACAAGAGACCCAGTACTTC; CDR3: CASDLRGRTRGQETQYF
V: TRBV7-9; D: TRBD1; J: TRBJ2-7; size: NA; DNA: TGTGCCAGCAGCGCTCGACAGGGGAAGTTAAAGGACGAGCAGTACTTC; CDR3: CASSARQGKLKDEQYF
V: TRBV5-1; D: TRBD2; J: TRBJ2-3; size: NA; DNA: TGCGCCAGCAGACCCCATACTAGCGGGGGCACAGATACGCAGTATTTT; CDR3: CASRPHTSGGTDTQYF
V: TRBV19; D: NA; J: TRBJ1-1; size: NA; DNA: TGTGCCAGTAGTATAACCTGGGCCGGGAACACTGAAGCTTTCTTT; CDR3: CASSITWAGNTEAFF
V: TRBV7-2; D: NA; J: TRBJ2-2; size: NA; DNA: TGTGCCAGCAGCAGCAGGGAGGCCGGGGAGCTGTTTTTT; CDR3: CASSSREAGELFF
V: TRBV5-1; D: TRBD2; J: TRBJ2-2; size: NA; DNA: TGCGCCAGCAGCTTTAGCGGGGCGAACACCGGGGAGCTGTTTTTT; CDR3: CASSFSGANTGELFF
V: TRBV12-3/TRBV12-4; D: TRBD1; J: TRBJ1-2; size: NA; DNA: TGTGCCAGCAGTGAGGGACAGCGCTATGGCTACACCTTC; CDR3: CASSEGQRYGYTF
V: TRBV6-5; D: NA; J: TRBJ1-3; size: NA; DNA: TGTGCCACCGAAGGAGGCAGAGCTGGAAACACCATATATTTT; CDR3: CATEGGRAGNTIYF
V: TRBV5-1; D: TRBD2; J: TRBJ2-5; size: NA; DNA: TGCGCCAGCAGAGGGACGACTAGCGCGGAGACCCAGTACTTC; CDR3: CASRGTTSAETQYF
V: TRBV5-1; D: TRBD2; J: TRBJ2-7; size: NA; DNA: TGCGCCAGCAGCGCCGGGGGGGTATCATCCTACGAGCAGTACTTC; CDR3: CASSAGGVSSYEQYF
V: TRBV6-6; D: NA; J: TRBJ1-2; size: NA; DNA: TGTGCCAGCAGTAAAGGGGTTAACTATGGCTACACCTTC; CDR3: CASSKGVNYGYTF
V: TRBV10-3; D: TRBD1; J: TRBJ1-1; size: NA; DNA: TGTGCCATCGGATACGGGACAGGGTTCACTGAAGCTTTCTTT; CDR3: CAIGYGTGFTEAFF
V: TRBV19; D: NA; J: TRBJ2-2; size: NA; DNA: TGTGCCAGTAGTAGATCGGACACCGGGGAGCTGTTTTTT; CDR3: CASSRSDTGELFF
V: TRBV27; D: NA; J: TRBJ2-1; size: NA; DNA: TGTGCCAGCAGTTCGAGGCTGACAGGGAGGCACAATGAGCAGTTCTTC; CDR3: CASSSRLTGRHNEQFF
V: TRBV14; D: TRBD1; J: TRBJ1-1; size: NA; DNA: TGTGCCAGCAGCCATCCCCCGGACAGGCCTGTGAACACTGAAGCTTTCTTT; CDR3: CASSHPPDRPVNTEAFF
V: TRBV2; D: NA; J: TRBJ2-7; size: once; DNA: TGTGCCAGCAGTGAAAGACAGTCCTTCGGGGAGCAGTACTTC; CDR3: CASSERQSFGEQYF
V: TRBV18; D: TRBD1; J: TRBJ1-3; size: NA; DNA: TGTGCCAGCTCACCAAACCGGACAGGGCGGGGAAACACCATATATTTT; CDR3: CASSPNRTGRGNTIYF
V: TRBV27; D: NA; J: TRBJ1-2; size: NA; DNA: TGTGCCAGCACGACAAACCAAGGCAACTATGGCTACACCTTC; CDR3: CASTTNQGNYGYTF
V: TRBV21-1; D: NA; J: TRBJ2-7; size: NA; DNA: TGTGCCACCCCCAAGCGGGAGGCTCGCTCCTACGAGCAGTACTTC; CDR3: CATPKREARSYEQYF
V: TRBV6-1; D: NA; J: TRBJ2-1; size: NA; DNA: TGTGCCAGCAGTGAAATTGGTGGAGGATTCAATGAGCAGTTCTTC; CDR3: CASSEIGGGFNEQFF